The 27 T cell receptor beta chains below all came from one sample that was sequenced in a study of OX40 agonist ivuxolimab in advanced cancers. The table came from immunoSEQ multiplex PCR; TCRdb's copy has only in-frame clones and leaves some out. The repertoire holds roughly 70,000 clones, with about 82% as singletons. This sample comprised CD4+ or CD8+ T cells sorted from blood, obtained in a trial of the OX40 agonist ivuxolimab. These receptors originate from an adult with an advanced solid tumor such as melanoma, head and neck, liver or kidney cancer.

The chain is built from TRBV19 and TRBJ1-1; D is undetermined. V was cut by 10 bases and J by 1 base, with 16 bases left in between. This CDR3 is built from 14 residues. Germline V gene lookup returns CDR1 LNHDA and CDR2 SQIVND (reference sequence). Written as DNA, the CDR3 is TGTGCCACTGTTAGCGAGCGGAGGAACACTGAAGCTTTCTTT. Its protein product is CATVSERRNTEAFF.

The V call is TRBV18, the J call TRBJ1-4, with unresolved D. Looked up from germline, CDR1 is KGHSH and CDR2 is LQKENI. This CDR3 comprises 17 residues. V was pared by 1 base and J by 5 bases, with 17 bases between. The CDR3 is CASSPLSRRGQNEKLFF. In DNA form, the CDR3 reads TGTGCCAGCTCACCACTCAGTCGGCGGGGTCAAAATGAAAAACTGTTTTTT. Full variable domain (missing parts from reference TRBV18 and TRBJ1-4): NAGVMQNPRHLVRRRGQEARLRCSPMKGHSHVYWYRQLPEEGLKFMVYLQKENIIDESGMPKERFSAEFPKEGPSILRIQQVVRGDSAAYFCASSPLSRRGQNEKLFFGSGTQLSVL.

The DNA for the CDR3 is TGTGCCAGCAGCGGGCGGGCGTCGACAGGGCAAGAGACCCAGTACTTC. Amino acid sequence: CASSGRASTGQETQYF. The rearrangement joins TRBV5-4 to TRBJ2-5; 7 bases map to TRBD1. V trimming: 4 bases; J trimming: 2 bases; junction bases outside the gene matches: 11. Germline loops: CDR1 SGHNT, CDR2 YYREEE (reference sequence). The CDR3 loop spans 16 amino acids.

The chain's CDR3 is CASSEFILGQGFTEAFF. CDR3 DNA sequence: TGCGCCAGCAGTGAGTTTATTTTGGGACAGGGTTTTACTGAAGCTTTCTTT. V and J are TRBV10-2 and TRBJ1-1; the match to TRBD1 covers 9 bases. The V segment lost 1 base and the J segment 5 bases; nucleotides outside the gene matches: 11. The CDR3 is 17 residues long. Germline CDR1 WSHSY, CDR2 SAAADI.

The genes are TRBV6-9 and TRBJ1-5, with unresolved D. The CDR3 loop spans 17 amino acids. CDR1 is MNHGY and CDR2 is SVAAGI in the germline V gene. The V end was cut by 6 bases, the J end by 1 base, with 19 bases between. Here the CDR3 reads CASSYRPAGRSNQPQHF. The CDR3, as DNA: TGTGCCAGCAGCTACCGGCCTGCCGGACGGAGCAATCAGCCCCAGCATTTT.

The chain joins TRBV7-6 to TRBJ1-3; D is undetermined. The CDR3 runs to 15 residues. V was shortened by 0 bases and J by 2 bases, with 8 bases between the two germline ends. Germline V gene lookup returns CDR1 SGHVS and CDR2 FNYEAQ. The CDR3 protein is CASSLAIQPGNTIYF. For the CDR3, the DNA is TGTGCCAGCAGCTTAGCGATACAGCCTGGAAACACCATATATTTT.

The CDR3 bases are TGTGCGTTCTCCTCTAGCGGGGGTGGCGAGACCCAGTACTTC. Translated, it gives CAFSSSGGGETQYF. The chain employs TRBV28 and TRBJ2-5, with 10 bases lining up with TRBD2. The CDR3 has 14 residues. Germline assignment: CDR1 MDHEN and CDR2 SYDVKM.

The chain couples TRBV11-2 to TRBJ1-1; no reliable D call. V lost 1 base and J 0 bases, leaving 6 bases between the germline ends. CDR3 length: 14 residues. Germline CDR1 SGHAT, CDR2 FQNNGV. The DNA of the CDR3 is TGTGCCAGCAGCTTAGTTACTGTGAACACTGAAGCTTTCTTT. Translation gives CASSLVTVNTEAFF.

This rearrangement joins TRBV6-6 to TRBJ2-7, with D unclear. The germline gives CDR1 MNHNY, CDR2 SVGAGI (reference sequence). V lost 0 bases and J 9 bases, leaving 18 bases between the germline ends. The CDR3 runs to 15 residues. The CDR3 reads CASSYSEPVPPVQYF. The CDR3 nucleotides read TGTGCCAGCAGTTACTCGGAGCCAGTCCCTCCTGTGCAGTACTTC.

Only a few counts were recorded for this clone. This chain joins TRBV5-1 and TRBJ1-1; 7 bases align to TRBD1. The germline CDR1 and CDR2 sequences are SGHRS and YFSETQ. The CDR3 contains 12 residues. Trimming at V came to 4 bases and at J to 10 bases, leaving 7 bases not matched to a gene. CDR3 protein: CASSPGQEGAFF. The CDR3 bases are TGCGCCAGCAGCCCCGGACAGGAGGGAGCTTTCTTT.

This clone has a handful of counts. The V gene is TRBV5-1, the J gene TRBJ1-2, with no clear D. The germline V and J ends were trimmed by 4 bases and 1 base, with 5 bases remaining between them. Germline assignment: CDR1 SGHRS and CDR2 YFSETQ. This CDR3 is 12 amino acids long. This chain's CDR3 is CASSLSNYGYTF. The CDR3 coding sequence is TGCGCCAGCAGCCTGAGTAACTATGGCTACACCTTC.

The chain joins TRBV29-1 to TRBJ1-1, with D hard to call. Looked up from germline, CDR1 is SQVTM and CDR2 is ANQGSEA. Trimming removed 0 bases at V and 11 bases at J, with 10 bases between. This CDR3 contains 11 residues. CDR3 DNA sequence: TGCAGCGTTGAAGAGGGGTGGCGGGCTTTCTTT. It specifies CSVEEGWRAFF. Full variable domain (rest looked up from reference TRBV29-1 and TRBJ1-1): SAVISQKPSRDICQRGTSLTIQCQVDSQVTMMFWYRQQPGQSLTLIATANQGSEATYESGFVIDKFPISRPNLTFSTLTVSNMSPEDSSIYLCSVEEGWRAFFGQGTRLTVV.

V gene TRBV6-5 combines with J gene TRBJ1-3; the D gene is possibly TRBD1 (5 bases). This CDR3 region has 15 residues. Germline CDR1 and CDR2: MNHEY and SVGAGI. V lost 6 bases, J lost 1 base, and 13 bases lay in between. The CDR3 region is CASRDDRGSGNTIYF. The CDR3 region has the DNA TGTGCCAGCAGGGACGACAGAGGGTCTGGAAACACCATATATTTT.

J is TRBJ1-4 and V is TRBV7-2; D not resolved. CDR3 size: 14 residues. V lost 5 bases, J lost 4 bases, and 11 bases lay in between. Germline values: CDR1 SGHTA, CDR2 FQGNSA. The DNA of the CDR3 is TGTGCCAGCAGCGCCAGTAATAGTAATGAAAAACTGTTTTTT. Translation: CASSASNSNEKLFF.

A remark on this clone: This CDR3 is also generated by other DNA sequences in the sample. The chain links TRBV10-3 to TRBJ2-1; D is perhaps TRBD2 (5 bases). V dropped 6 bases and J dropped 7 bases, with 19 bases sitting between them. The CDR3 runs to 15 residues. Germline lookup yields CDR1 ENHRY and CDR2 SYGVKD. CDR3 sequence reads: CAISSGIAKGNEQFF. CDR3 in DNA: TGTGCCATCAGCAGTGGTATAGCGAAGGGAAATGAGCAGTTCTTC.

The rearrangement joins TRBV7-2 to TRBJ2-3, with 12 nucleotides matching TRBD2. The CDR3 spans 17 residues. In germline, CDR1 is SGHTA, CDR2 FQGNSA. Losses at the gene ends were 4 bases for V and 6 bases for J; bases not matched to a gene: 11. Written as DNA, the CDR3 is TGTGCCAGCAGCTCAGCCCCTAGCGGGGGGGCAACTGATACGCAGTATTTT. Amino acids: CASSSAPSGGATDTQYF.

CDR3: CSVSTDYGYTF. CDR3 coding DNA: TGCAGCGTGAGTACAGACTATGGCTACACCTTC. The gene calls are TRBV29-1 and TRBJ1-2; the D is unclear. CDR1 SQVTM and CDR2 ANQGSEA come from the germline V gene. The V end lost 6 bases, the J end lost 3 bases, and 8 bases lay between the germline ends. The CDR3 is 11 residues long.

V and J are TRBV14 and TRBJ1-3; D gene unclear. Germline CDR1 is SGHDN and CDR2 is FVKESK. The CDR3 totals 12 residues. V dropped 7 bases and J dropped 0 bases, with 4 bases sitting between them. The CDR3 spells CASKASGNTIYF. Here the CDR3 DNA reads TGTGCCAGCAAAGCCTCTGGAAACACCATATATTTT.

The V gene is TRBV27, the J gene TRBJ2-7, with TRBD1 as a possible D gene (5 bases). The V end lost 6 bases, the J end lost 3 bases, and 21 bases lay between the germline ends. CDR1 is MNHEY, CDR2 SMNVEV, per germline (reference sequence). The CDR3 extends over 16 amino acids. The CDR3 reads CASSKNNRLFIYEQYF. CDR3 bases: TGTGCCAGCAGCAAAAATAACAGGTTGTTCATCTACGAGCAGTACTTC.

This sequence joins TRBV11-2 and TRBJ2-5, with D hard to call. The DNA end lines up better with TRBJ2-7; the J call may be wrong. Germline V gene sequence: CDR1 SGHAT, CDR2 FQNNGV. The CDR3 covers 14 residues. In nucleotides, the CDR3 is TGTGCCAGCAGCTTAGACACGGGCACCTACGAGCAGTACTTC. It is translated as CASSLDTGTYEQYF.

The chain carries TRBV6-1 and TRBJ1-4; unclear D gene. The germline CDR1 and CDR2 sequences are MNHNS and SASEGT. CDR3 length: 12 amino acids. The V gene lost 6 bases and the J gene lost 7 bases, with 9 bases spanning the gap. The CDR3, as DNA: TGTGCCAGCAGCGGAGGGTTTGAAAAACTGTTTTTT. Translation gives CASSGGFEKLFF.

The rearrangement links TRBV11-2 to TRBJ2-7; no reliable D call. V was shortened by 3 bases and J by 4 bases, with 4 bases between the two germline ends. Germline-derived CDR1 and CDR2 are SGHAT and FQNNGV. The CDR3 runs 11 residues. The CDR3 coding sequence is TGTGCCAGCAGCTTTCATTACGAGCAGTACTTC. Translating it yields CASSFHYEQYF.

DNA for the CDR3: TGTGCCAGCAGTGAGTCCCAGCGGGGGGGGTATGAGCAGTTCTTC. Translating gives CASSESQRGGYEQFF. This rearrangement joins TRBV6-4 to TRBJ2-1, with TRBD2 identical over 10 bases. The germline V gene encodes CDR1 MRHNA and CDR2 SNTAGT. Trimming cost V 3 bases and J 8 bases; bases outside gene matches: 7. This CDR3 contains 15 residues.

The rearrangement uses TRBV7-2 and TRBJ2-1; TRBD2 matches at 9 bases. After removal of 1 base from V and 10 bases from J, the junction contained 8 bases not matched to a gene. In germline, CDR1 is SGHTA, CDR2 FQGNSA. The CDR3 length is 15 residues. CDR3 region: CASSLGWARGGEQFF. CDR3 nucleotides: TGTGCCAGCAGCTTAGGGTGGGCGCGGGGGGGAGAGCAGTTCTTC. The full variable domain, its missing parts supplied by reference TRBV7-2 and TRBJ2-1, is GAGVSQSPSNKVTEKGKDVELRCDPISGHTALYWYRQSLGQGLEFLIYFQGNSAPDKSGLPSDRFSAERTGGSVSTLTIQRTQQEDSAVYLCASSLGWARGGEQFFGPGTRLTVL.

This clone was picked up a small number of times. CDR3 sequence reads: CASSETWASSYEQYF. DNA of the CDR3: TGTGCCAGCAGTGAAACTTGGGCGTCCTCCTACGAGCAGTACTTC. The rearrangement uses TRBV2 and TRBJ2-7; unclear D gene. Germline loops: CDR1 SNHLY, CDR2 FYNNEI. This CDR3 is 15 amino acids long. Trimming cost V 2 bases and J 0 bases, with 11 bases left between them.

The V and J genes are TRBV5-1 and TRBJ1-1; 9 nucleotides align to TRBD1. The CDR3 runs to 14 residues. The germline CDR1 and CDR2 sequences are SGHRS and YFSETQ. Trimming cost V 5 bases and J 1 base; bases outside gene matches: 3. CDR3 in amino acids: CASSPQGANTEAFF. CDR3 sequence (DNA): TGCGCCAGCAGTCCACAGGGGGCGAACACTGAAGCTTTCTTT.

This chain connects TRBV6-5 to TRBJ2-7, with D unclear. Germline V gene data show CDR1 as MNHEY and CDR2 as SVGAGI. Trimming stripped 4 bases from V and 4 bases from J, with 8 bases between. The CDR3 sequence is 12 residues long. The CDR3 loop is CASSSTRYEQYF. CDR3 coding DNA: TGTGCCAGCAGTTCTACCCGGTACGAGCAGTACTTC.